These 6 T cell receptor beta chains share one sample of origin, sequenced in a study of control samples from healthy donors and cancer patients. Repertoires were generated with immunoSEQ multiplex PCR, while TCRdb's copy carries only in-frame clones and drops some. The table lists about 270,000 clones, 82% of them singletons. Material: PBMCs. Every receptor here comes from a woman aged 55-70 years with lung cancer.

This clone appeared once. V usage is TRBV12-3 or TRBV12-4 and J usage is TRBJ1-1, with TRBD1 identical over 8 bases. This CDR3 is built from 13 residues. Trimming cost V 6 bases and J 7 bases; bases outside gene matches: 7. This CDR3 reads CASRTNTGGEAFF. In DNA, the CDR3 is TGTGCCAGCAGAACAAACACAGGGGGTGAAGCTTTCTTT.

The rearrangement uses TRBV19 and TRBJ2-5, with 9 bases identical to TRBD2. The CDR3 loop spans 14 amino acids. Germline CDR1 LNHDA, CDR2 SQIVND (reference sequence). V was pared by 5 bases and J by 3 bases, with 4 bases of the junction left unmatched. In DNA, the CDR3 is TGTGCCAGTAGTTCCCTAGCGGGAAAAGAGACCCAGTACTTC. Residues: CASSSLAGKETQYF.

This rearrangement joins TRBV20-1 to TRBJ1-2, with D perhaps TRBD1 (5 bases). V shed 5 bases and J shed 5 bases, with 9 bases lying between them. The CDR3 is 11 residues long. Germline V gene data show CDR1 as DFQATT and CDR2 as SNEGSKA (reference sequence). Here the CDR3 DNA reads TGCAGTGCTTTGGACAAATATGGCTACACCTTC. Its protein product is CSALDKYGYTF.

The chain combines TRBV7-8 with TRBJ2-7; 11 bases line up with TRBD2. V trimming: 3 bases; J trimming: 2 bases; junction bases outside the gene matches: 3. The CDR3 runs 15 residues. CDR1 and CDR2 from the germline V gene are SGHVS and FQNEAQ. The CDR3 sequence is CASSLIAGGTYEQYF. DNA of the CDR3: TGTGCCAGCAGCTTGATAGCGGGAGGGACCTACGAGCAGTACTTC.

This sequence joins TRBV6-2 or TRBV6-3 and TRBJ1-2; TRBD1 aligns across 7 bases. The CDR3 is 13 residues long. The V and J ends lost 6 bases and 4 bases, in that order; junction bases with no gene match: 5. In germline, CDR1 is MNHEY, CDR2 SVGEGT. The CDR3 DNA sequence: TGTGCCAGCAGCCCGACAGGGATCTATGGCTACACCTTC. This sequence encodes CASSPTGIYGYTF.

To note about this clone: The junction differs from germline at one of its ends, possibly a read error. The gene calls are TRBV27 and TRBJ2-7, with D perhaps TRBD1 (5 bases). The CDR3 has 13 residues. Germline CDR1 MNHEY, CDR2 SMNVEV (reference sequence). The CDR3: CASRLSRAYEQYF. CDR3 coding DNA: TGTGCCAGCAGATTATCCAGGGCCTACGAGCAGTACTTC.